The TCR beta chain described here comes from a study of blood T cells in healthy people across ages. Overall study results and limits: Shifts in expanded clonotypes may have been confounded by donor CMV status, which was unknown. It was found that TCR beta diversity correlated strongly with the percentage of naive T cells.

This clonotype was seen a few times. Its specificity is not known. Roughly 10 milliliters was the volume of peripheral blood drawn from each donor. A J-beta primer mix and a sample-barcoded 5' primer were used in a second PCR of about 7 to 12 cycles. TCRdb analysed the 5' RACE reads with MiXCR anew, one entry per CDR3 protein. The sample has 2 million or so distinct CDR3 sequences; about 50% are singletons. The receptor was derived from a woman in her forties in good health. What was sequenced was blood.

CDR3 region: CASSAGNGSPLHF. CDR3 in DNA: TGTGCCAGCAGTGCCGGGAATGGTTCACCCCTCCACTTT. This chain connects TRBV25-1 to TRBJ1-6; D is ambiguous. CDR3 length: 13 residues. Trimming took off 4 bases at V and 9 bases at J, with 10 bases between the two ends. Per germline, CDR1 MGHDK and CDR2 SYGVNS.